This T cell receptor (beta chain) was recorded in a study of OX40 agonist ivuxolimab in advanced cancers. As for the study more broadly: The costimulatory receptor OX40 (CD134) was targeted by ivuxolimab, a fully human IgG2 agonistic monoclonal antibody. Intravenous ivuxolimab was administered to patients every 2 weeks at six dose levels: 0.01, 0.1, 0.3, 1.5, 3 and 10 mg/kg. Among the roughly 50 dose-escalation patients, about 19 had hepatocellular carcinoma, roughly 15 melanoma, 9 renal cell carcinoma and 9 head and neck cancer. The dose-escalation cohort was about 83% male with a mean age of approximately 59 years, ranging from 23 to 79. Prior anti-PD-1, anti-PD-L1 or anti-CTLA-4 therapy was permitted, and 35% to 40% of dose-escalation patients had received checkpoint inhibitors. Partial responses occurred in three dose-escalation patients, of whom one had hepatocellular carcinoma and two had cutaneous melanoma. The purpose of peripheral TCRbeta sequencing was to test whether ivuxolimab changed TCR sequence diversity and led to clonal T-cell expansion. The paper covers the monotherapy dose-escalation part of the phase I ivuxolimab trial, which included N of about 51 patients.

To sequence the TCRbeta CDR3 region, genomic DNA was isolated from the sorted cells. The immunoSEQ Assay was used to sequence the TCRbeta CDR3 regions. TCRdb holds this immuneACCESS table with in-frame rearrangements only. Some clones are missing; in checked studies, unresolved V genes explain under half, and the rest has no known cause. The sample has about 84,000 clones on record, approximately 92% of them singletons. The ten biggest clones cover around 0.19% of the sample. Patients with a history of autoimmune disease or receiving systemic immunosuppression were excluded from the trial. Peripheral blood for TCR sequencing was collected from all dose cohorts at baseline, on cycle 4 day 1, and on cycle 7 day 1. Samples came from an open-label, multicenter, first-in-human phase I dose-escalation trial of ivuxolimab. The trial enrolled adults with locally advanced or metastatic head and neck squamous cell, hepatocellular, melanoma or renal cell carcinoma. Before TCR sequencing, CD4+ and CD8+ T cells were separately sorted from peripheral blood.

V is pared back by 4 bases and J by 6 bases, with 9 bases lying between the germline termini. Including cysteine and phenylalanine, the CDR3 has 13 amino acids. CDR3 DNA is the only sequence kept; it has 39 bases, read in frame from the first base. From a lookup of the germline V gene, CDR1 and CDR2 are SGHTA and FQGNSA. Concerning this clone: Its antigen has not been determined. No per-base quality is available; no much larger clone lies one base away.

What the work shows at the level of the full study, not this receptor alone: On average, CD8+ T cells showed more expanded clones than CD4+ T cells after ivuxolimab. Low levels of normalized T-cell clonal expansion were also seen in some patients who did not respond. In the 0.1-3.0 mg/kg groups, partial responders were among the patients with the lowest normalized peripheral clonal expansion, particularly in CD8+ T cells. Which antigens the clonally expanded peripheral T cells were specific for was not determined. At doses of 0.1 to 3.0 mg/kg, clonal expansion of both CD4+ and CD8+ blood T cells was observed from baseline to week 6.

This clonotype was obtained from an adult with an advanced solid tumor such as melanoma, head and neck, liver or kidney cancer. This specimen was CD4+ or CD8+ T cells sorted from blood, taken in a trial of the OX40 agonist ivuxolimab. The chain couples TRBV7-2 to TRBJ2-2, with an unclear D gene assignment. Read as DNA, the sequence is TGTGCCAGCAGCTCAAGATCGGCCGGGGAGCTGTTTTTT. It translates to CASSSRSAGELFF.